The 7 T cell receptor beta chains listed next were all sequenced from one sample in a study of T cells in Graves' hyperthyroidism and ophthalmopathy. What was amplified from RNA transcripts were TCR beta CDR3 regions. The HTBI primer set was used in a first-round RT-PCR of the TCR CDR3. TCRdb itself ran the multiplex PCR reads through MiXCR, one entry per CDR3 protein. The sample records some 400,000 distinct CDR3 sequences, approximately 15% being singletons. Sequencing was performed on blood. The receptors derive from an older woman with Graves' hyperthyroidism.

Notes on this clonotype: Compared with germline, one end of the junction differs, possibly owing to a read error. This chain uses TRBV11-2 with TRBJ2-2; TRBD1 matches 9 bases. Germline CDR1 SGHAT, CDR2 FQNNGV. This CDR3 has 16 residues. CDR3 sequence (DNA): TGTGCCGGCAGCTTAGTCGGGACAGGGCTGGTCGGGGAGCTGTTTTTT. This encodes CAGSLVGTGLVGELFF.

This clonotype was detected a few times. V gene TRBV11-2 combines with J gene TRBJ2-7, with D perhaps TRBD1 or TRBD2 (5 bases each). V lost 2 bases and J lost 2, with 10 bases in between. From germline, CDR1 is SGHAT and CDR2 FQNNGV. The CDR3 consists of 14 residues. CDR3 amino acids: CASSLFGGAYEQYF. The CDR3 DNA follows: TGTGCCAGCAGCTTATTTGGGGGTGCCTACGAGCAGTACTTC.

V usage is TRBV15 and J usage is TRBJ2-7; D is ambiguous. Trimming shortened V by 0 bases and J by 0 bases, and 12 bases separated the two germline ends. Germline V gene lookup returns CDR1 LNHNV and CDR2 YYDKDF (reference sequence). The CDR3 runs to 16 residues. This CDR3 reads CATSRDVTANSYEQYF. In DNA form, the CDR3 reads TGTGCCACCAGCAGAGATGTTACGGCGAACTCCTACGAGCAGTACTTC.

This clonotype has just a few counts. The chain couples TRBV10-1 to TRBJ2-7; TRBD1 matches at 10 bases. Trimming removed 9 bases from V and 6 bases from J; junction bases left unmatched: 8. The CDR3 consists of 13 residues. Germline V gives CDR1 WNHNN, CDR2 SYGVQD (reference sequence). Written as DNA, the CDR3 is TGCGCCAGTCCCGGGACAGGGGAATCCGAGCAGTACTTC. This codes for CASPGTGESEQYF.

This clonotype was counted only a few times. The rearrangement links TRBV5-1 to TRBJ2-5; D is tentatively TRBD1 or TRBD2 (6 bases each). V was pared by 4 bases and J by 4 bases, with 14 bases between. This CDR3 comprises 14 residues. Germline lookup yields CDR1 SGHRS and CDR2 YFSETQ. CDR3 sequence reads: CASSPDRRGETQYF. CDR3 nucleotide sequence: TGCGCCAGCAGCCCCGACAGGAGGGGAGAGACCCAGTACTTC.

This clonotype was seen repeatedly, ten times or more. The CDR3 is CASSTRGRENTEAFF. The DNA of the CDR3 is TGTGCCAGCAGTACCAGGGGGCGGGAGAACACTGAAGCTTTCTTT. The V call is TRBV6-2 or TRBV6-3, the J call TRBJ1-1, with 8 bases fitting TRBD1. Germline V gives CDR1 MNHEY, CDR2 SVGEGT. This CDR3 has 15 amino acids. V was pared by 5 bases and J by 1 base, with 6 bases of the junction left unmatched.

This clonotype was seen more than once but under ten times. The chain's CDR3 is CASSQERADTQYF. In nucleotides, the CDR3 is TGTGCCAGCAGCCAAGAGCGTGCAGATACGCAGTATTTT. The chain is built from TRBV14 and TRBJ2-3; no clear D. The CDR3 runs to 13 residues. V gave up 0 bases and J gave up 4 bases, with 5 bases separating them. CDR1 and CDR2 from the germline V gene are SGHDN and FVKESK. Complete variable domain (other parts from reference TRBV14 and TRBJ2-3): EAGVTQFPSHSVIEKGQTVTLRCDPISGHDNLYWYRRVMGKEIKFLLHFVKESKQDESGMPNNRFLAERTGGTYSTLKVQPAELEDSGVYFCASSQERADTQYFGPGTRLTVL.